The rows below give T cell receptor beta chains drawn from one sample of a study of post-analysis software for immune sequencing data. One entry per CDR3 protein results from TCRdb running MiXCR on the PCR reads. The sample shows around 500,000 distinct CDR3 sequences, around a third of them seen only once. The specimen was blood. The receptors come from a girl aged 2-17 years with multiple sclerosis. CDR3s leave out the opening cysteine and the closing phenylalanine or tryptophan. Fields, in order: J gene, V gene, CDR3 protein.

>TRBJ2-5|TRBV29-1
SVAGLHQETQY
>TRBJ1-6|TRBV5-1
ASIDTTVAPLH
>TRBJ2-1|TRBV4-1
ASRRESGDLIEQF
>NA|TRBV18
ASSPPSGGKNIQY
>TRBJ2-3|TRBV12-3/TRBV12-4
ASSLAGGTTDTQY
>TRBJ1-2|TRBV12-3/TRBV12-4
ASSLALRPGLNNYGYT
>TRBJ2-1|TRBV29-1
SVVSRVNEQF
>TRBJ2-7|TRBV9
ASSPRGQPNYEQY
>TRBJ2-5|TRBV6-5
ASSQAGTSGTETQY
>TRBJ2-3|TRBV5-5
ASSTWTKGPGTDTQY
>TRBJ1-5|TRBV15
ATSRVQGGGNQPQH
>TRBJ2-3|TRBV5-1
ASSTMTADTQY
>TRBJ1-2|TRBV27
ASHSGGLRGYT
>TRBJ2-1|TRBV7-6
ASSLEGLAGGTYNEQF
>TRBJ2-1|TRBV28
ASSLGPHAPYNEQF
>TRBJ2-3|TRBV5-1
ASSLAGLAPVDTQY
>TRBJ2-7|TRBV18
ASSSGTNEQY
>TRBJ2-3|TRBV7-2
ASSLAPPGASTDTQY
>TRBJ1-5|TRBV29-1
SVWTPNSNQPQH
>TRBJ1-1|TRBV11-1
ASSLSGAGAEAF
>TRBJ2-1|TRBV20-1
SALETGAYNEQF
>TRBJ2-5|TRBV2
ASSLWTGRIAGEEETQY
>TRBJ1-4|TRBV7-2
ASSMVGNEKLF
>TRBJ2-5|TRBV5-1
ASSARGVQETQY
>TRBJ2-3|TRBV11-2
ASSLVAGEPDTQY
>TRBJ2-5|TRBV11-2
ASSLVGRVGTQY
>TRBJ1-4|TRBV5-1
ASSLDGQRNEKLF
>TRBJ2-1|TRBV2
ASSAGGDEQF
>TRBJ2-3|TRBV6-5
ASKGVETDTQY
>TRBJ2-3|TRBV7-9
AGSPGGDTQY
>TRBJ2-7|TRBV5-1
ASSLWQGARTAPYEQY
>TRBJ1-2|TRBV29-1
SVDGQSRDGYT
>TRBJ1-1|TRBV20-1
SARDRRGGTEAF
>TRBJ2-3|TRBV20-1
SARSGAGGPFETQY
>TRBJ1-6|TRBV20-1
SARPPEGGNSPLH
>TRBJ2-1|TRBV9
ASSVGTGRYNEQF
>TRBJ1-1|TRBV6-5
ASSYERGLEAF
>TRBJ2-1|TRBV25-1
AASGLTDEQF
>NA|TRBV28
AGSFHLQAPSYEQY
>TRBJ2-2|TRBV24-1
ATSDLSRDAGELF
>TRBJ1-2|TRBV7-9
ASSSAGLDGYT
>TRBJ2-3|TRBV4-2
ASSQDAGLAEERGTQY
>TRBJ2-3|TRBV24-1
ATERTPPQY
>TRBJ2-2|TRBV4-2
ASSQIKFANTGELF
>TRBJ1-2|TRBV7-2
ASSLDLGYGYT
>TRBJ2-5|TRBV12-3/TRBV12-4
ASSLEGIETQY
>TRBJ1-1|TRBV6-1
ASGYTGNTEAF
>TRBJ2-4|TRBV4-1
ASSQRDIENIQY
>TRBJ1-1|TRBV5-6
ASSLQAVEAF